Shown below are 25 T cell receptor beta chains from a single sample sequenced in a study of blood T cells in healthy people across ages (dated by TCRdb to about 2015). Libraries were made using 5' RACE. TCRdb records Illumina HiSeq 2500 as the sequencer. The second PCR ran for about 6 to 12 cycles and used a J-beta primer mix along with a sample-barcoded 5' primer. TCRdb reprocessing: public reads trimmed at Q25 with fastp, clones called with MiXCR, in-frame beta chains kept. Identical CDR3 proteins give one entry, which carries the most common genes and DNA. This sample holds roughly 700,000 distinct CDR3 sequences; less than 40% were observed only once. The top ten clones comprise 15% to 17% of the sample. Sequenced input: blood. The receptors come from an elderly woman in good health. Donor details come from another sample of the same person, matched by shared clones.

Note on this clonotype: It may be a read error: a sequence one base away is much more abundant. The rearrangement uses TRBV20-1 and TRBJ2-7; 8 positions agree with TRBD2. From germline, CDR1 is DFQATT and CDR2 SNEGSKA (reference sequence). Trimming at V came to 5 bases and at J to 7 bases, leaving 10 bases not matched to a gene. This CDR3 spans 13 amino acids. CDR3 in DNA: TGCAGTGCTCAGCGGGGGCGTGGGGGTGAGCAGTACTTC. Translation gives CSAQRGRGGEQYF.

This clonotype was recorded a few times. A read error may explain this, as a much larger clone is one base away. The chain employs TRBV7-2 and TRBJ2-7; the D call may be TRBD1 or TRBD2 (7 bases each). Germline V gene sequence: CDR1 SGHTA, CDR2 FQGNSA. Between the trimmed V and J ends, which lost 4 bases and 0 bases, there was a span of 13 bases. The CDR3 extends over 15 amino acids. In DNA, the CDR3 is TGTGCCAGCAGCTGCGGGGGACAGAGCTCCTACGAGCAGTACTTC. This translates into CASSCGGQSSYEQYF.

This clonotype was detected many times. The V gene is TRBV27, the J gene TRBJ2-7; perhaps TRBD2 as D (6 bases). The CDR3 extends over 13 amino acids. V lost 5 bases, J lost 3 bases, and 11 bases lay in between. The germline V gene has CDR1 MNHEY and CDR2 SMNVEV (reference sequence). The CDR3: CASSLRRGYEQYF. CDR3 DNA: TGTGCCAGCAGTCTCCGGCGGGGCTACGAGCAGTACTTC.

The sample holds many counts of this clonotype. V is TRBV13 and J is TRBJ2-3; 9 positions match TRBD1. Germline V gene sequence: CDR1 PRHDT, CDR2 FYEKMQ (reference sequence). The CDR3 sequence is 15 residues long. Trimming cost V 6 bases and J 2 bases; bases outside gene matches: 6. The CDR3 here is CASRRQGGITDTQYF. The CDR3 bases are TGTGCCAGCAGACGACAGGGGGGGATCACAGATACGCAGTATTTT.

A note on this clonotype: This may come from a read error, since a much larger clone is one base off. This chain links TRBV20-1 with TRBJ2-3; 8 bases are a match to TRBD1. V dropped 4 bases and J dropped 9; count of bases not matched to a gene: 9. The V gene's germline CDR1 is DFQATT and CDR2 SNEGSKA (reference sequence). This CDR3 contains 13 residues. The CDR3: CSAIDRGRGTQYF. CDR3 sequence (DNA): TGCAGTGCTATAGACAGGGGAAGAGGGACGCAGTATTTT.

This clonotype showed up many times. The genes are TRBV24-1 and TRBJ2-1; maybe TRBD2 (5 bases). Germline lookup yields CDR1 KGHDR and CDR2 SFDVKD. This CDR3 has 15 residues. V shed 5 bases and J shed 4 bases, with 14 bases lying between them. In nucleotides, the CDR3 is TGTGCCACCAGTGCCGGACTGGCGGCATACAATGAGCAGTTCTTC. This gives the protein CATSAGLAAYNEQFF.

The rearrangement uses TRBV3-1 and TRBJ1-2; TRBD1 matches at 8 bases. V lost 8 bases and J lost 8; bases outside the gene matches: 7. Germline loops: CDR1 LGHDT, CDR2 YNNKEL (reference sequence). The CDR3 spans 12 residues. CDR3 in amino acids: CASLGQGGGYTF. CDR3 DNA: TGTGCCAGCCTAGGACAGGGCGGAGGCTACACCTTC.

Points on this clonotype: A much larger clone differs by one base, so this may be a read error. The chain joins TRBV28 to TRBJ2-7; 7 nucleotides agree with TRBD1. CDR3 length: 15 residues. Trimming at V came to 6 bases and at J to 10 bases, leaving 18 bases not matched to a gene. Germline V gene data show CDR1 as MDHEN and CDR2 as SYDVKM. The CDR3 sequence is CASSPAGQGEEIQYF. In DNA form, the CDR3 reads TGTGCCAGCAGCCCCGCCGGGCAGGGGGAAGAGATCCAGTACTTC. Complete variable domain (other parts from reference TRBV28 and TRBJ2-7): DVKVTQSSRYLVKRTGEKVFLECVQDMDHENMFWYRQDPGLGLRLIYFSYDVKMKEKGDIPEGYSVSREKKERFSLILESASTNQTSMYLCASSPAGQGEEIQYFGPGTRLTVT.

This clonotype has a single count. V usage is TRBV6-2 or TRBV6-3 and J usage is TRBJ2-5, with D possibly TRBD2 on 5 matching bases. Trimming removed 11 bases at V and 11 bases at J, with 24 bases between. This CDR3 has 13 residues. Germline lookup yields CDR1 MNHEY and CDR2 SVGEGT. The CDR3, as DNA: TGTGCCGTCGGATCGGGGTCTTTGTGGGAGCAGTACTTC. This encodes CAVGSGSLWEQYF.

The rearrangement uses TRBV29-1 and TRBJ2-2; D remains unclear. Germline values: CDR1 SQVTM, CDR2 ANQGSEA. The CDR3 covers 14 residues. The V gene lost 1 base and the J gene lost 4 bases, with 10 bases spanning the gap. The CDR3 loop is CSVEVGSGTGELFF. CDR3 sequence (DNA): TGCAGCGTTGAAGTAGGCTCGGGCACCGGGGAGCTGTTTTTT.

This clonotype was detected only a few times. This may be a read error, as it is one base from a much larger clone. The chain is built from TRBV3-1 and TRBJ2-1, with D perhaps TRBD2 (7 bases). The CDR3 contains 17 residues. The germline CDR1 and CDR2 sequences are LGHDT and YNNKEL (reference sequence). V dropped 4 bases and J dropped 6 bases, with 22 bases sitting between them. This CDR3 reads CASSRDLSGGSINEQFF. Written as DNA, the CDR3 is TGTGCCAGCAGCCGAGATCTCTCGGGGGGCTCCATCAATGAGCAGTTCTTC.

This clonotype was counted only a few times. A much larger clone lies one base from this, so it may be a read error. The rearrangement joins TRBV5-4 to TRBJ2-5, with 12 bases that match TRBD1. CDR1 and CDR2 (germline): SGHNT, YYREEE (reference sequence). The CDR3 is made up of 13 amino acids. CDR3 nucleotide sequence: TGTGCCAGCAGCTATCCGGGACAGGGGGCGCTGGACTTC. As protein: CASSYPGQGALDF.

This clonotype was picked up many times. The J gene is TRBJ2-1, the V gene TRBV7-2; 9 bases fit TRBD2. The CDR3 spans 14 residues. Germline CDR1 reads SGHTA; CDR2 reads FQGNSA. J gave up 3 bases and V 5 bases, and 2 bases lay outside the gene matches. The CDR3 is CASSPTSGYNEQFF. Here the CDR3 DNA reads TGTGCCAGCAGCCCGACTAGCGGCTACAATGAGCAGTTCTTC. Using reference TRBV7-2 and TRBJ2-1 for the parts outside the CDR3, the full variable domain is GAGVSQSPSNKVTEKGKDVELRCDPISGHTALYWYRQSLGQGLEFLIYFQGNSAPDKSGLPSDRFSAERTGGSVSTLTIQRTQQEDSAVYLCASSPTSGYNEQFFGPGTRLTVL.

This clonotype has ten or more counts. The chain employs TRBV29-1 and TRBJ2-3; D perhaps matches TRBD1 (5 bases). The CDR3 loop spans 13 amino acids. V was clipped by 3 bases and J by 5 bases, with 12 bases between them. CDR1 and CDR2 from the germline V gene are SQVTM and ANQGSEA. The CDR3 region has the DNA TGCAGCGTTGATATTGGGGCCGGAGATACGCAGTATTTT. Translating it yields CSVDIGAGDTQYF.

Ten or more counts support this clonotype. The CDR3 spells CASSKRDPTYEQYF. CDR3 DNA: TGTGCCAGCAGTAAACGGGACCCCACCTACGAGCAGTACTTC. V gene TRBV5-6 combines with J gene TRBJ2-7; D possibly uses TRBD1 or TRBD2 (5 bases each). V gave up 5 bases and J gave up 2 bases, with 14 bases separating them. The CDR3 loop spans 14 amino acids. The V gene's germline CDR1 is SGHDT and CDR2 YYEEEE.

The chain couples TRBV7-2 to TRBJ1-1; TRBD1 aligns across 12 bases. CDR1 is SGHTA and CDR2 is FQGNSA in the germline V gene. J was trimmed by 6 bases and V by 1 base; bases with no gene match: 6. The CDR3 extends over 16 amino acids. Here the CDR3 reads CASSLVGTGGAAEAFF. In nucleotides, the CDR3 is TGTGCCAGCAGCTTAGTGGGGACAGGGGGCGCGGCTGAAGCTTTCTTT.

This clonotype has at least ten counts. V usage is TRBV20-1 and J usage is TRBJ2-1; 10 bases agree with TRBD2. The length of the CDR3 is 13 residues. Germline CDR1 DFQATT, CDR2 SNEGSKA (reference sequence). The V and J ends lost 2 bases and 9 bases, in that order; junction bases with no gene match: 4. Written as DNA, the CDR3 is TGCAGTGCTAGACTAGCGGGGGCGGGTGAGCAGTTCTTC. Translation gives CSARLAGAGEQFF.

The table lists this clonotype with a few counts. This chain links TRBV19 with TRBJ1-4; D unclear. Trimming cost V 10 bases and J 7 bases, with 22 bases left between them. The V gene's germline CDR1 is LNHDA and CDR2 SQIVND (reference sequence). The CDR3 consists of 15 residues. The DNA for the CDR3 is TGTGCCATTTCCGGGCTTTCCCGGGGTGGTGAAAAACTGTTTTTT. This translates into CAISGLSRGGEKLFF.

The table lists this clonotype with many counts. This chain joins TRBV7-2 and TRBJ2-7; the D gene is possibly TRBD2 (6 bases). CDR1 and CDR2 (germline): SGHTA, FQGNSA. V dropped 5 bases and J dropped 4 bases, with 12 bases sitting between them. The CDR3 is 13 residues long. The CDR3 DNA reads TGTGCCAGCAGCATTGGGACTCAGTACGAGCAGTACTTC. Translation gives CASSIGTQYEQYF.

This clonotype was observed many times. The rearrangement links TRBV20-1 to TRBJ2-5, with a tentative D call TRBD1 (6 bases). The length of the CDR3 is 16 residues. From germline, CDR1 is DFQATT and CDR2 SNEGSKA (reference sequence). Trimming stripped 2 bases from V and 5 bases from J, with 21 bases between. The CDR3 spells CSARQSRGGGRETQYF. The CDR3 DNA reads as TGCAGTGCTAGACAGTCCAGGGGTGGGGGAAGGGAGACCCAGTACTTC.

V and J are TRBV20-1 and TRBJ1-1, with no clear D. V gave up 5 bases and J gave up 4 bases, with 20 bases separating them. This CDR3 comprises 15 residues. Germline CDR1 is DFQATT and CDR2 is SNEGSKA (reference sequence). CDR3 in amino acids: CSALRGNPEVTEAFF. The CDR3 DNA follows: TGCAGTGCTCTACGGGGAAACCCCGAGGTCACTGAAGCTTTCTTT.

The sample holds a few counts of this clonotype. V and J are TRBV30 and TRBJ1-4; 7 nucleotides match TRBD1. This CDR3 is built from 14 residues. V lost 5 bases, J lost 4 bases, and 7 bases stayed unmatched. Germline V gene sequence: CDR1 GTSNPN, CDR2 SVGIG (reference sequence). CDR3 sequence: CAWGRQGGNEKLFF. The CDR3 nucleotides are TGTGCCTGGGGTCGACAGGGAGGTAATGAAAAACTGTTTTTT.

The V call is TRBV27, the J call TRBJ2-1; 8 nucleotides match TRBD1. The CDR3 extends over 17 amino acids. After removal of 3 bases from V and 9 bases from J, the junction contained 16 bases not matched to a gene. Germline V gene data show CDR1 as MNHEY and CDR2 as SMNVEV (reference sequence). The CDR3 spells CASSLPAAGQGKTEQFF. DNA of the CDR3: TGTGCCAGCAGTTTGCCGGCCGCTGGACAGGGAAAAACTGAGCAGTTCTTC.

As concerns this clonotype: This may be a read error, as it is one base from a much larger clone. V usage is TRBV5-5 and J usage is TRBJ2-6; 10 nucleotides align to TRBD1. Germline V gene lookup returns CDR1 SGHKS and CDR2 YYEKEE (reference sequence). The CDR3 has 18 residues. The CDR3 DNA sequence: TGTGCCAGCAGCCTGGGGACAGGGGCCTTCTCTGGGGCCAACGTCCGGACTTTC. It specifies CASSLGTGAFSGANVRTF.

This clonotype was recorded many times. The rearrangement uses TRBV27 and TRBJ1-1, with no clear D. The length of the CDR3 is 12 residues. V was clipped by 6 bases and J by 3 bases, with 8 bases between them. Germline CDR1 is MNHEY and CDR2 is SMNVEV (reference sequence). The chain's CDR3 is CASRSAYTEAFF. CDR3 nucleotide sequence: TGTGCCAGCAGGAGTGCTTACACTGAAGCTTTCTTT.